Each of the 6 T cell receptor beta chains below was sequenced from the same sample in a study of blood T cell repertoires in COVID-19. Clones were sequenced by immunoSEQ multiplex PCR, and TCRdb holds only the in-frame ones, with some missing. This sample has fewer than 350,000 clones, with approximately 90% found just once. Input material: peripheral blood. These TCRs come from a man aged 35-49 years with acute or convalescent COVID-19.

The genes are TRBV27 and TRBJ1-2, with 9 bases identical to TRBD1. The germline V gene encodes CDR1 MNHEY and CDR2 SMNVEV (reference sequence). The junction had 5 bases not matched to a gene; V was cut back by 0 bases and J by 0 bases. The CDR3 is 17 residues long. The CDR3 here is CASSLSLTGGANYGYTF. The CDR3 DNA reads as TGTGCCAGCAGTTTATCTCTTACAGGGGGCGCTAACTATGGCTACACCTTC.

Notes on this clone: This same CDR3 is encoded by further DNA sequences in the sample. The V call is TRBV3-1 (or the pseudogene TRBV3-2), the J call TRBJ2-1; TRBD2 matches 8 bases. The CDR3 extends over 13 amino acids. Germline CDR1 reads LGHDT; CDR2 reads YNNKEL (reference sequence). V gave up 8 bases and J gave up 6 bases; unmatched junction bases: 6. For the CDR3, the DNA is TGTGCCAGCCGTCGGGGGGGGGTCAATGAGCAGTTCTTC. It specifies CASRRGGVNEQFF.

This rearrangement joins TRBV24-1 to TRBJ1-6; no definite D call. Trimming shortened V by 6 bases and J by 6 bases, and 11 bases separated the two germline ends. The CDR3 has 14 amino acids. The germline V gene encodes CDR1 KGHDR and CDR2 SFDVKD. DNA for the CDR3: TGTGCCACCAGTCGAGCGGGCCGTAATTCACCCCTCCACTTT. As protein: CATSRAGRNSPLHF.

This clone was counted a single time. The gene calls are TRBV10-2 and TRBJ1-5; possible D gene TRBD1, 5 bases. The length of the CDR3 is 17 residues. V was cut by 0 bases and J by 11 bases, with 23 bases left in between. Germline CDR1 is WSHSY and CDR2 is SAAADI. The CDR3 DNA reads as TGCGCCAGCAGTGAGTCGCGGGGTCGTGGGGGATTTAGGGCCCAGCATTTT. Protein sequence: CASSESRGRGGFRAQHF.

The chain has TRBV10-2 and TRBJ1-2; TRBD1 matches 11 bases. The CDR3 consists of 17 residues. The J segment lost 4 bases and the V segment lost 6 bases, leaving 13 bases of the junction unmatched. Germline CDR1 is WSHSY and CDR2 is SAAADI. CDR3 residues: CASSAGTGGIKGYGYTF. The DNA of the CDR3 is TGCGCCAGCAGCGCCGGGACAGGGGGGATTAAGGGCTATGGCTACACCTTC.

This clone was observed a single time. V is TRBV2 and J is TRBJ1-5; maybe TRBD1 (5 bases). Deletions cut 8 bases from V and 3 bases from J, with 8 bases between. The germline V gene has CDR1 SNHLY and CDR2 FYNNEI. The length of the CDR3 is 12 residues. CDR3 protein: CASLGDNQPQHF. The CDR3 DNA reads TGTGCCAGCTTAGGGGACAATCAGCCCCAGCATTTT.